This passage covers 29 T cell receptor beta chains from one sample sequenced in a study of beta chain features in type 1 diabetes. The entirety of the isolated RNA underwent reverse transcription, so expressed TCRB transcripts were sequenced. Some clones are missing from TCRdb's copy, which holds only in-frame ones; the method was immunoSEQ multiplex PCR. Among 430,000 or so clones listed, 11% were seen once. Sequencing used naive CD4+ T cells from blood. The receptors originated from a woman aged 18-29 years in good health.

Here the CDR3 reads CASTETDTQYF. CDR3 nucleotides: TGTGCCAGCACCGAAACAGATACGCAGTATTTT. The chain joins TRBV7-9 to TRBJ2-3, with D unclear. This CDR3 has 11 amino acids. The germline V and J ends were trimmed by 7 bases and 3 bases, with 5 bases remaining between them. Per the germline V gene, CDR1 is SEHNR and CDR2 is FQNEAQ (reference sequence).

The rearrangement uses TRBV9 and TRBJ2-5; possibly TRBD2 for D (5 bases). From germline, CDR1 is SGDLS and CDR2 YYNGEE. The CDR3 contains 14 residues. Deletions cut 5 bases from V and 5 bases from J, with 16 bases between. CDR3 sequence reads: CASSFRSGSETQYF. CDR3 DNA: TGTGCCAGCAGTTTTAGGTCGGGGTCGGAGACCCAGTACTTC.

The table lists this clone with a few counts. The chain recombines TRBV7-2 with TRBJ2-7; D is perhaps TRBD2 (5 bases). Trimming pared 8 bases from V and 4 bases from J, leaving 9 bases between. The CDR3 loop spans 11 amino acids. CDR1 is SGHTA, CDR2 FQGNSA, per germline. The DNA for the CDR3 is TGTGCCAGCGGGAGCAGTTACGAGCAGTACTTC. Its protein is CASGSSYEQYF.

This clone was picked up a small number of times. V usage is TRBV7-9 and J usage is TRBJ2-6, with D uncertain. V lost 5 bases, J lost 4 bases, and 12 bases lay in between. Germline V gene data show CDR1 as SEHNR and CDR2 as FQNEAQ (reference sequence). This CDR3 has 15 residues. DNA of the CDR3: TGTGCCAGCAGCCACGACACGACCGGGGCCAACGTCCTGACTTTC. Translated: CASSHDTTGANVLTF.

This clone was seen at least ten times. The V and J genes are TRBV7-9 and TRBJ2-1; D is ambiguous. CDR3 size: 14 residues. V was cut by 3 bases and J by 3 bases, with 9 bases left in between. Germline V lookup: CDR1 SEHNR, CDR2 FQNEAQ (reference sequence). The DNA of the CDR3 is TGTGCCAGCAGCTTGGGAAGCGTCTACAATGAGCAGTTCTTC. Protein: CASSLGSVYNEQFF.

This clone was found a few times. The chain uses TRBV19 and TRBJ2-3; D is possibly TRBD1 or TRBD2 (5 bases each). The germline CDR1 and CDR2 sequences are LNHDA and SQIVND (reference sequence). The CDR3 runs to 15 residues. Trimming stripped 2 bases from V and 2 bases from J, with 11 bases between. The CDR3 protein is CASSIRGRDTDTQYF. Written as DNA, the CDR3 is TGTGCCAGTAGTATACGGGGCAGGGACACAGATACGCAGTATTTT.

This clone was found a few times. The CDR3 is CASSQETPGTGETQYF. In nucleotides, the CDR3 is TGCGCCAGCAGCCAAGAAACCCCAGGGACGGGAGAGACCCAGTACTTC. V and J are TRBV4-1 and TRBJ2-5; D might be TRBD1 or TRBD2, each matching 5 bases. Trimming shortened V by 0 bases and J by 4 bases, and 15 bases separated the two germline ends. This CDR3 region has 16 residues. Germline V CDR1 and CDR2: MGHRA, YSYEKL.

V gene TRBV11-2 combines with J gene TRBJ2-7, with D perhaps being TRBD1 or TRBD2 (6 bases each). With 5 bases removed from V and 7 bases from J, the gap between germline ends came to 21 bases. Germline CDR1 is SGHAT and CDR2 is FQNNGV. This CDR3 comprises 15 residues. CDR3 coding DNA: TGTGCCAGCAGCCGACGTTTTGGGGGGCCTGGGGAGCAGTACTTC. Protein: CASSRRFGGPGEQYF. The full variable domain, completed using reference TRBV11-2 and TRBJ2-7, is EAGVAQSPRYKIIEKRQSVAFWCNPISGHATLYWYQQILGQGPKLLIQFQNNGVVDDSQLPKDRFSAERLKGVDSTLKIQPAKLEDSAVYLCASSRRFGGPGEQYFGPGTRLTVT.

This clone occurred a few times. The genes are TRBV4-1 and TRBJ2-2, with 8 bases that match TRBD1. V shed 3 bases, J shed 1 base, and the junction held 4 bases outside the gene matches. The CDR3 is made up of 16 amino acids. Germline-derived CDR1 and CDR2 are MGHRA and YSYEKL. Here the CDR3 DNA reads TGCGCCAGCAGCCACGACGGACAGGGGAACACCGGGGAGCTGTTTTTT. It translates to CASSHDGQGNTGELFF.

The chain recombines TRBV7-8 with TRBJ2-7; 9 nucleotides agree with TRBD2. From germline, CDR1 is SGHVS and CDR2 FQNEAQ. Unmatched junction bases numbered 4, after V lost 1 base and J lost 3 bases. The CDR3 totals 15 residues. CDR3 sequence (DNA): TGTGCCAGCAGCTTAGGGACTAGCGACTACTACGAGCAGTACTTC. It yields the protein CASSLGTSDYYEQYF.

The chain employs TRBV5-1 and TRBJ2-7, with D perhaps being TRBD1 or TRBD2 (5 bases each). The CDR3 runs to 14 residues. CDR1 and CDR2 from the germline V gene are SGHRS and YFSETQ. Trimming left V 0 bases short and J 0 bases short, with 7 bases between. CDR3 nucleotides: TGCGCCAGCAGCTTGGACGGGGCCTCCTACGAGCAGTACTTC. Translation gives CASSLDGASYEQYF.

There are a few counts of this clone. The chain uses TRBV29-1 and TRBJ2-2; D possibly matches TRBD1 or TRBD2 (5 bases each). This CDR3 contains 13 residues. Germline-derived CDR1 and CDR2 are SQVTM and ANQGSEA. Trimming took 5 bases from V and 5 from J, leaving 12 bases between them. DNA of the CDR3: TGCAGCGTTCTCGGGGCAAGAACCGGGGAGCTGTTTTTT. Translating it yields CSVLGARTGELFF.

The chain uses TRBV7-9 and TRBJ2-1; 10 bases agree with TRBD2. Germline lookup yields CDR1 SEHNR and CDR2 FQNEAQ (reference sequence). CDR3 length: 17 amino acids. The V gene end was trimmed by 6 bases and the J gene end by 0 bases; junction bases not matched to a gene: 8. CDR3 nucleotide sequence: TGTGCCAGCAGGAGCGGGAGGGCCGGAAGCTCCTACAATGAGCAGTTCTTC. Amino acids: CASRSGRAGSSYNEQFF.

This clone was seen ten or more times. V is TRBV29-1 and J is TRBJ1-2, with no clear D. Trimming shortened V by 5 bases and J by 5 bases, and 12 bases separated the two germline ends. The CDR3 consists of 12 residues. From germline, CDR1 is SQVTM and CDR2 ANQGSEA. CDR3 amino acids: CSVPRGAYGYTF. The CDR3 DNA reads TGCAGCGTTCCTAGAGGTGCTTATGGCTACACCTTC.

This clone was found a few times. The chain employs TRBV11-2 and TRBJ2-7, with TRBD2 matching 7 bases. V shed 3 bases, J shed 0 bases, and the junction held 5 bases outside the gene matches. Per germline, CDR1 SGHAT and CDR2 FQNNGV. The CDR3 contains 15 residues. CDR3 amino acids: CASSLTAGSSYEQYV. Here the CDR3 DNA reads TGTGCCAGCAGCTTGACAGCGGGGAGCTCCTACGAGCAGTACGTC.

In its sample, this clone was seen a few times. The DNA for the CDR3 is TGTGCCAGCAGCATATTGGGCAGCCGCCCCCAGTCTGGGGCCAACGTCCTGACTTTC. As protein: CASSILGSRPQSGANVLTF. The chain joins TRBV7-9 to TRBJ2-6, with no clear D. Germline lookup yields CDR1 SEHNR and CDR2 FQNEAQ (reference sequence). Trimming left V 5 bases short and J 1 base short, with 21 bases between. CDR3 length equals 19 residues.

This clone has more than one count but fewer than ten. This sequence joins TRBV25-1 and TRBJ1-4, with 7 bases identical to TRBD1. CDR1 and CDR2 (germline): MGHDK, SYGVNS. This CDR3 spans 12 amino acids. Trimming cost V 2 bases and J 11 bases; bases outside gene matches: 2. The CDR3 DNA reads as TGTGCCAGCAGTGAACAACAGGGGAAACTGTTTTTT. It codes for CASSEQQGKLFF. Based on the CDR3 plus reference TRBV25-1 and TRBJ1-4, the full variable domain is EADIYQTPRYLVIGTGKKITLECSQTMGHDKMYWYQQDPGMELHLIHYSYGVNSTEKGDLSSESTVSRIRTEHFPLTLESARPSHTSQYLCASSEQQGKLFFGSGTQLSVL.

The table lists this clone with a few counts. CDR3 sequence: CSAPQGDRAYV. The CDR3 nucleotides read TGCAGTGCCCCTCAAGGCGACAGGGCATACGTC. This chain links TRBV20-1 with TRBJ2-7, with 7 bases aligning to TRBD1. Looked up from germline, CDR1 is DFQATT and CDR2 is SNEGSKA (reference sequence). The CDR3 is made up of 11 amino acids. The ends lost 6 bases at V and 13 bases at J; junction bases unmatched: 12.

The chain's CDR3 is CASSVTRESYGYTF. The DNA for the CDR3 is TGTGCCAGCAGCGTAACCAGGGAAAGCTATGGCTACACCTTC. The chain carries TRBV9 and TRBJ1-2; D might be TRBD1 (5 bases). Germline CDR1 SGDLS, CDR2 YYNGEE. Between the trimmed V and J ends, which lost 1 base and 4 bases, there was a span of 11 bases. The CDR3 length is 14 residues.

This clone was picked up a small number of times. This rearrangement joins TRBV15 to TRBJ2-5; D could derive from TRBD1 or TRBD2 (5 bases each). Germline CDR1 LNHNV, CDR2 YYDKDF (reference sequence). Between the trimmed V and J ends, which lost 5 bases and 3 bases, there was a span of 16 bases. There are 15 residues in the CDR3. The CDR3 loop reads CATSAQGRPEETQYF. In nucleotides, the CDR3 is TGTGCCACCAGCGCCCAGGGACGGCCGGAAGAGACCCAGTACTTC.

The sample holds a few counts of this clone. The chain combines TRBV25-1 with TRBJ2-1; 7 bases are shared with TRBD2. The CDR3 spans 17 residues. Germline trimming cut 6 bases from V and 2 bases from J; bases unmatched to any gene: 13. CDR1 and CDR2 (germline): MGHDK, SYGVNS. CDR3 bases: TGTGCCAGCAGAGCGGGGCTAGCGGCCATCACCTACAATGAGCAGTTCTTC. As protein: CASRAGLAAITYNEQFF. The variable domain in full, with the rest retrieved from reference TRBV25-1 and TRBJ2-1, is EADIYQTPRYLVIGTGKKITLECSQTMGHDKMYWYQQDPGMELHLIHYSYGVNSTEKGDLSSESTVSRIRTEHFPLTLESARPSHTSQYLCASRAGLAAITYNEQFFGPGTRLTVL.

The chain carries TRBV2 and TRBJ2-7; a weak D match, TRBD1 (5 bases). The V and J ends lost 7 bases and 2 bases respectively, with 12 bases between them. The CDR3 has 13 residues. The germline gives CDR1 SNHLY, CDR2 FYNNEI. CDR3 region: CASKEQGPYEQYF. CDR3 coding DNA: TGTGCCAGCAAGGAGCAGGGTCCCTACGAGCAGTACTTC.

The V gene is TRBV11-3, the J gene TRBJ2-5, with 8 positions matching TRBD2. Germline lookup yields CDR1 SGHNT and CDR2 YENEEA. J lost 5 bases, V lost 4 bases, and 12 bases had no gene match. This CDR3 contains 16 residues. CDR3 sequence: CASSSEVAGGSETQYF. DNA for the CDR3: TGTGCCAGCAGCTCCGAGGTGGCGGGAGGATCTGAGACCCAGTACTTC.

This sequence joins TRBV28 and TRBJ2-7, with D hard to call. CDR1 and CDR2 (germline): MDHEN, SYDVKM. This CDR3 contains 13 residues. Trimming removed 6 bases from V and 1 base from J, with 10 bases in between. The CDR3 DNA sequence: TGTGCCAGCAGCTGGGCCCTTTCCTACGAGCAGTACGTC. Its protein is CASSWALSYEQYV.

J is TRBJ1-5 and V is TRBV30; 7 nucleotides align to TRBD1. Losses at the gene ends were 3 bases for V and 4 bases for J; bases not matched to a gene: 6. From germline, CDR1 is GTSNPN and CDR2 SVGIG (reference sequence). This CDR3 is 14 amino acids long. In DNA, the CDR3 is TGTGCCTGGAGCATGGGACAGAAAAATCAGCCCCAGCATTTT. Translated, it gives CAWSMGQKNQPQHF.

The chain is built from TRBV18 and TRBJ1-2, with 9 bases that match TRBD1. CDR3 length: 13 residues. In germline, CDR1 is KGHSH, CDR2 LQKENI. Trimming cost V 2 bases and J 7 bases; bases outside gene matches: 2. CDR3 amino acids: CASSPATGGGYTF. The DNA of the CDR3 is TGTGCCAGCTCACCAGCGACAGGGGGTGGCTACACCTTC.

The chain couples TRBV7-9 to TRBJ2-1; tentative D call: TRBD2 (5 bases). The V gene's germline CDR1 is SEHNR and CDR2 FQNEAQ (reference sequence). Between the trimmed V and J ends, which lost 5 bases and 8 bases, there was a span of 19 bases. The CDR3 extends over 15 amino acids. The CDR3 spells CASSPSSGLRYEQFF. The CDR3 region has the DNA TGTGCCAGCAGCCCTAGCAGCGGCTTAAGGTATGAGCAGTTCTTC.

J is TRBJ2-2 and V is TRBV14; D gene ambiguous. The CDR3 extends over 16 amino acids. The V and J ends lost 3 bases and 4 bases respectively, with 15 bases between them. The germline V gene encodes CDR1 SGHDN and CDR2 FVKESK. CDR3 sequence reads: CASSHLTRPSTGELFF. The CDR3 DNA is TGTGCCAGCAGCCACCTGACCCGACCTAGCACCGGGGAGCTGTTTTTT. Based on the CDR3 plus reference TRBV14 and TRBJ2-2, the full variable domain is EAGVTQFPSHSVIEKGQTVTLRCDPISGHDNLYWYRRVMGKEIKFLLHFVKESKQDESGMPNNRFLAERTGGTYSTLKVQPAELEDSGVYFCASSHLTRPSTGELFFGEGSRLTVL.

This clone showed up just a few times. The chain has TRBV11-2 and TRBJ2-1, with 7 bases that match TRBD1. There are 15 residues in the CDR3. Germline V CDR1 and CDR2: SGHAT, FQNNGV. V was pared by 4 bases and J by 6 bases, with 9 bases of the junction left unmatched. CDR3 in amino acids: CASSSLQGSINEQFF. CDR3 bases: TGTGCCAGCAGCTCCCTACAGGGGTCGATCAATGAGCAGTTCTTC. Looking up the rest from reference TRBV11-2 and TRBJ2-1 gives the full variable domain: EAGVAQSPRYKIIEKRQSVAFWCNPISGHATLYWYQQILGQGPKLLIQFQNNGVVDDSQLPKDRFSAERLKGVDSTLKIQPAKLEDSAVYLCASSSLQGSINEQFFGPGTRLTVL.